This TCR beta chain was obtained from a study of OX40 agonist ivuxolimab in advanced cancers. Germline CDR1 and CDR2: SGHTA and FQGTGA. The CDR3 has 14 amino acids. Trimming cost V 5 bases and J 4 bases, with 14 bases left between them. The study, taken as a whole, reports: Clonal expansion was seen in CD4+ and CD8+ blood T cells by week 6 at 0.1 to 3.0 mg/kg. Researchers did not determine the expanded peripheral T cells' antigen specificity. Among the lowest levels of clonal expansion were found in partial responders at 0.1-3.0 mg/kg.

This clone was recorded once. Its antigen remains unidentified. Sequenced by immunoSEQ multiplex PCR; TCRdb stores in-frame clones only, minus some. The repertoire holds 50,000 to 75,000 clones, with roughly 86% as singletons. Source: CD4+ or CD8+ T cells sorted from blood, taken in a trial of the OX40 agonist ivuxolimab. The origin of this receptor is an adult with an advanced solid tumor such as melanoma, head and neck, liver or kidney cancer. The V gene is TRBV7-3, the J gene TRBJ2-5, with D unresolved. CDR3 region: CASSPTGRGETQYF. CDR3 nucleotides: TGTGCCAGCAGCCCGACTGGGCGAGGAGAGACCCAGTACTTC.